This TCR beta chain was sequenced during a study of regulatory T cells in long-lasting Graves disease (dated by TCRdb to the early 2020s). About the study as a whole: In the newly diagnosed Graves' disease group, patients had been taking antithyroid drugs for less than 3 months. The study was conducted in China and was registered as a clinical trial. Peripheral blood TCR sequencing and RNA sequencing compared persistent Graves' disease patients with newly diagnosed Graves' disease patients. TCR sequencing covered some 13 persistent and roughly 20 newly diagnosed Graves' disease patients, some 35 samples in total. Study-wide conclusions, independent of this receptor: A larger number of public clonotypes was shared among persistent patients (approximately 2,600) than among newly diagnosed patients (around 890). The authors noted that the small sample size was a limitation that may lower accuracy. Preferential use of TRBV28, TRBJ1-2 and TRBJ2-5 was observed in persistent disease, whereas TRBV20-1 and TRBJ2-1 were favored in newly diagnosed disease. Because the primary lesion, thyroid tissue, could not be accessed, the study looked at peripheral blood alone. Sequencing and analysis were limited to the TCR beta chain. Compared with newly diagnosed patients, patients with persistent Graves' disease had lower TCR Shannon entropy and fewer highly expanded clones, which suggests clonal expansion.

Libraries were prepared through multiplex PCR. Sequenced on an Illumina HiSeq 4000. iRepertoire HTBI primers and Arm-PCR amplification of CDR3 regions were used to construct TCR beta libraries. Gel purification was performed on PCR products prior to sequencing. In the source study's methods: Across samples, 60 to 70 TRBV and 15 or so TRBJ segments were identified and used for gene usage analysis of CDR3 amino acid clonotypes. COPE and FqMerger were used to merge the filtered high-quality paired reads into contigs. BLAST was used to align contigs to IMGT TRBV, TRBD and TRBJ reference genes, and CDR3 was defined according to IMGT. Any clonotype with a frequency above 0.1% was classified as a highly expanded clone. Shannon entropy was used to measure repertoire diversity, and the Gini coefficient was used to measure V-J evenness. A clonotype found in more than one individual was treated as public. Using fastp trimming at Q25 and MiXCR clonotype assembly, TCRdb reanalyzed the public sequencing data and kept in-frame beta chains. Each entry is one CDR3 protein sequence, shown with its most common DNA and genes. The V and J calls shown here were made by TCRdb, not taken from the authors' results. The table for this sample lists 360,000 or so distinct CDR3 sequences; 10% to 15% of them were counted only once. In total, the top ten clones hold 15% to 20% of the sample.

The time point label of this sample denotes: newly diagnosed GD, antithyroid drugs for less than 3 months. For both TCR sequencing and RNA sequencing, RNA was extracted from PBMCs using TRIzol. Graves' disease was diagnosed according to American Thyroid Association guidelines. Patients for the study were recruited at an endocrinology department in Xi'an, China. Each patient gave 7.5 to 10 milliliters of peripheral blood, collected in an EDTA anticoagulant tube. Ficoll Paque Plus density gradient separation was used to isolate PBMCs, and no further T cell sorting was done. An Agilent 2100 Bioanalyzer and agarose gel were used to assess RNA quality, and a NanoDrop 2000 was used to measure RNA concentration. V ends up 4 bases short and J 1 base short, with an unmatched junction base count of 2. The CDR3 sequence holds 13 residues, the cysteine and valine included. The DNA shown is the 39-base CDR3, in frame from base 1. From the germline V gene (reference sequence), CDR1 is SGHNT and CDR2 is YYREEE.

A note on this clonotype: The antigen this receptor binds is unknown. Base-call qualities are not available, and no considerably larger clone is one nucleotide away.

This sample also appeared in a second study, on T cells in Graves' hyperthyroidism and ophthalmopathy. Looking at the second paper: Stable Graves' hyperthyroidism was defined as the absence of progression to ophthalmopathy over 18 months of follow-up. Hyperthyroidism patients were aged 18 to 65 years and newly diagnosed, with disease duration of less than 2 months. Patients with uncontrolled infections, other autoimmune diseases, pregnancy or lactation were excluded. Diagnoses relied on clinical symptoms, serum thyroxine and TRAb, thyroid ultrasound and orbital computed tomography. The first round of RT-PCR for the TCR CDR3 was performed with the HTBI primer set and the Qiagen OneStep RT-PCR kit. Most expanded thyroid clonotypes (frequency above 0.001) were also found in blood, which suggests that blood repertoires may mirror thyroid immune responses. A 13 V-J signature model separated ophthalmopathy from stable hyperthyroidism, with approximately 86% sensitivity and roughly 81% specificity in cross-validation and 80%/75% in testing. In validation, the model predicted progression to ophthalmopathy with 55% to 71% sensitivity and around 72% specificity, a median of 6.5 months before onset. To identify TCR V-J signatures that set the groups apart, the researchers used a discovery cohort of 100 patients, made up of 40 to 45 with Graves' ophthalmopathy and 57 with stable Graves' hyperthyroidism. Prospective prediction of ophthalmopathy was tested in an independent validation cohort of approximately 19 hyperthyroidism patients and approximately 17 patients who later progressed to ophthalmopathy. The roughly 94 discovery patients were randomly split 7:3 into training and test sets. Thyroid tissue and blood T-cell repertoires from six Graves' hyperthyroidism patients were also compared in the study. Following sampling, methimazole starting at 30 mg daily was given to hyperthyroidism patients, and high-dose intravenous methylprednisolone was given to ophthalmopathy patients. Libraries were constructed in a second round of multiplex PCR, after which size selection and purification were carried out. Sequencing of the libraries was done on an Illumina HiSeq2000 using paired-end 100 bp reads. Raw data were processed with SOAPnuke, discarding reads with adapters, uncalled bases, mean Phred below 15, or no exact constant-primer or identifier match. High-quality paired reads were merged with COPE v1.2.5, and unique nucleotide sequences were defined as clonotypes. Clonotypes were aligned to IMGT TRBV, TRBD and TRBJ reference segments using MiTCR v1.1. Only V-J combinations with frequency above 0.0001, covering approximately 99% of repertoires, were analysed. A TCS score was defined as the ratio of F50 (clonal expansion) to E x V (chaos), with BLOSUM62-based TCRdist applied between CDR3 peptides within each V-J. Welch's t-statistics and random forest reduced around 510 V-J features to 10 to 15, which were used in a naive Bayes classifier (R e1071). No statistical method was used to fix the sample size in advance, and group allocation was not hidden from the investigators. TCR Vbeta CDR3 sequencing of some 140 peripheral blood samples (around 45 ophthalmopathy, approximately 80 hyperthyroidism and some 17 progressor patients) is reported in the paper.

This specimen was peripheral blood mononuclear cells (PBMCs), taken at new diagnosis, from a patient treated with antithyroid drugs. The rearrangement joined TRBV5-4 to TRBJ2-7, with 7 middle bases fitting TRBD2. The clonotype was recovered from a young woman with Graves disease. Donor details come from another sample of the same person, matched by shared clones. The CDR3 protein is CASSPGGSYEQYV. Read as DNA, the sequence is TGTGCCAGCAGCCCCGGGGGGTCCTACGAGCAGTACGTC.